The rows below give T cell receptor beta chains drawn from one sample of a study of shared clonotypes between healthy human individuals. Generated by immunoSEQ multiplex PCR, the TCRdb table keeps only in-frame clones and is missing some. The sample has about 700,000 clones; under 95% are singletons. The sequencing sample was made of naive CD8+ T cells sorted from blood. The receptors originated from a man under 40 in good health. The CDR3 runs from the conserved cysteine through the conserved F or W. A D gene is named only where the DNA matches it firmly. Rows may omit the clone size; those that give it use once, few, many or a size class.

J: TRBJ2-2
V: TRBV6-5
size: -
D: -
CDR3: CASSYAGSTGELFF
DNA: TGTGCCAGCAGTTACGCAGGATCCACCGGGGAGCTGTTTTTT

J: TRBJ1-5
V: TRBV19
size: -
D: -
CDR3: CASSVVSGGGPQHF
DNA: TGTGCCAGTAGCGTCGTATCGGGCGGGGGGCCCCAGCATTTT

J: TRBJ2-2
V: TRBV28
size: -
D: TRBD1
CDR3: CASTKTGDTGELFF
DNA: TGTGCCAGCACCAAAACAGGGGACACCGGGGAGCTGTTTTTT

J: TRBJ2-7
V: TRBV10-3
size: -
D: TRBD1
CDR3: CAIRSGQGAQYEQYF
DNA: TGTGCCATCAGGTCCGGACAGGGGGCGCAATACGAGCAGTACTTC

J: TRBJ2-2
V: TRBV7-3
size: -
D: -
CDR3: CASSSSTGELFF
DNA: TGTGCCAGCAGCTCCTCCACCGGGGAGCTGTTTTTT

J: TRBJ1-1
V: TRBV4-3
size: -
D: -
CDR3: CASSQDPYTEAFF
DNA: TGCGCCAGCAGCCAAGATCCCTACACTGAAGCTTTCTTT

J: TRBJ2-4
V: TRBV27
size: once
D: -
CDR3: CASSFARGKNIQYF
DNA: TGTGCCAGCAGTTTCGCCAGGGGCAAAAACATTCAGTACTTC

J: TRBJ2-3
V: TRBV4-1
size: -
D: TRBD2
CDR3: CASRLLAGGTDTQYF
DNA: TGCGCCAGCAGACTTCTAGCGGGAGGCACAGATACGCAGTATTTT

J: TRBJ1-2
V: TRBV7-8
size: -
D: TRBD1
CDR3: CASSLYRTGVYGYTF
DNA: TGTGCCAGCAGCCTTTACAGGACAGGGGTCTATGGCTACACCTTC

J: TRBJ2-5
V: TRBV5-8
size: -
D: TRBD2
CDR3: CASIGQAGPHRETQYF
DNA: TGTGCCAGCATAGGTCAAGCGGGGCCCCACAGAGAGACCCAGTACTTC

J: TRBJ2-1
V: TRBV5-6
size: -
D: TRBD1
CDR3: CASSLARTGLINEQFF
DNA: TGTGCCAGCAGCTTGGCTAGGACAGGGTTGATCAATGAGCAGTTCTTC

J: TRBJ2-2
V: TRBV7-9
size: -
D: -
CDR3: CASSPETNPTGELFF
DNA: TGTGCCAGCAGCCCCGAGACAAATCCGACCGGGGAGCTGTTTTTT